The 25 T cell receptor beta chains presented below share a single source sample, sequenced in a study of blood T cell repertoires in COVID-19. TCRdb's table, derived via immunoSEQ multiplex PCR, lists solely in-frame clones and lacks some. The data hold 400,000 or so clones, with around nine tenths observed a single time. Input material: peripheral blood. All receptors come from a man between 18 and 29 years old with COVID-19, enrolled during active disease.

V is TRBV3-1 (or the pseudogene TRBV3-2) and J is TRBJ2-3; D unresolved. Germline V CDR1 and CDR2: LGHDT, YNNKEL (reference sequence). The length of the CDR3 is 11 residues. V shed 2 bases and J shed 7 bases, with 4 bases lying between them. The CDR3 loop reads CASSQFNTQYF. CDR3 DNA: TGTGCCAGCAGCCAATTTAATACGCAGTATTTT.

The chain couples TRBV13 to TRBJ2-7, with 14 positions matching TRBD2. Trimming removed 3 bases from V and 5 bases from J; junction bases left unmatched: 12. There are 18 residues in the CDR3. Germline-derived CDR1 and CDR2 are PRHDT and FYEKMQ (reference sequence). The CDR3 bases are TGTGCCAGCAGCTTGTTCGGACTAGCGGGAGGTTCAGTGAACGAGCAGTACTTC. This translates into CASSLFGLAGGSVNEQYF.

As DNA, the CDR3 is TGTGCCAGCAGTGAAGAGCCTCGGGACACCTACGAGCAGTACTTC. This encodes CASSEEPRDTYEQYF. V gene TRBV6-1 combines with J gene TRBJ2-7; perhaps TRBD1 as D (6 bases). CDR1 and CDR2 (germline): MNHNS, SASEGT. Trimming cost V 1 base and J 2 bases, with 12 bases left between them. This CDR3 contains 15 residues.

The J gene is TRBJ1-2, the V gene TRBV6-5; TRBD1 agrees at 8 bases. The CDR3 is 13 amino acids. Losses at the gene ends were 5 bases for V and 3 bases for J; bases not matched to a gene: 2. Germline CDR1 is MNHEY and CDR2 is SVGAGI. As DNA, the CDR3 is TGTGCCAGCAGTCAGACAGGGGACTATGGCTACACCTTC. It yields the protein CASSQTGDYGYTF.

CDR3 DNA sequence: TGCGCCAGCAGTGAAGTAGCGGGAGAAACAGATACGCAGTATTTT. Protein: CASSEVAGETDTQYF. The rearrangement links TRBV10-1 to TRBJ2-3; TRBD2 matches at 9 bases. Germline trimming cut 3 bases from V and 3 bases from J; bases unmatched to any gene: 4. This CDR3 spans 15 amino acids. CDR1 is WNHNN and CDR2 is SYGVQD in the germline V gene (reference sequence).

This clone was counted a few times. This chain joins TRBV6-6 and TRBJ2-7; 10 nucleotides match TRBD1. The germline gives CDR1 MNHNY, CDR2 SVGAGI (reference sequence). V dropped 4 bases and J dropped 5; count of bases not matched to a gene: 11. The CDR3 is 16 amino acids. The CDR3 region has the DNA TGTGCCAGCAGTTCCCAAACTCCCGGGACAGGGGACGAGCAGTACTTC. Encoded protein: CASSSQTPGTGDEQYF.

The chain is built from TRBV11-2 and TRBJ2-1; D call uncertain. The germline V and J ends were trimmed by 5 bases and 4 bases, with 6 bases remaining between them. Germline V gene lookup returns CDR1 SGHAT and CDR2 FQNNGV. The CDR3 is made up of 12 amino acids. CDR3 sequence (DNA): TGTGCCAGCAGCGCGAAGTACAATGAGCAGTTCTTC. Protein: CASSAKYNEQFF.

The gene calls are TRBV7-2 and TRBJ2-3; D is perhaps TRBD2 (6 bases). Deletions cut 5 bases from V and 7 bases from J, with 16 bases between. Germline V lookup: CDR1 SGHTA, CDR2 FQGNSA. The CDR3 sequence is 14 residues long. The CDR3 region is CASSMGLLGNTQYF. The CDR3 coding sequence is TGTGCCAGCAGCATGGGACTCCTTGGAAATACGCAGTATTTT.

J is TRBJ2-7 and V is TRBV18; 7 positions agree with TRBD1. CDR1 is KGHSH and CDR2 is LQKENI in the germline V gene. This CDR3 has 16 amino acids. The ends lost 3 bases at V and 2 bases at J; junction bases unmatched: 10. The CDR3 bases are TGTGCCAGCTCACCGCCAAGACCGGGACAGACCTACGAGCAGTACTTC. Its translation is CASSPPRPGQTYEQYF.

The chain is built from TRBV7-2 and TRBJ2-5; weak D call: TRBD2 (5 bases). The ends were cut back, 1 base at V and 0 bases at J, with 9 bases in the middle. The length of the CDR3 is 15 residues. The V gene's germline CDR1 is SGHTA and CDR2 FQGNSA. The CDR3 nucleotides read TGTGCCAGCAGCTTAGTATCAGCGGACCAAGAGACCCAGTACTTC. It specifies CASSLVSADQETQYF.

The chain uses TRBV7-9 and TRBJ2-2; tentative D call: TRBD2 (6 bases). This CDR3 contains 14 residues. Germline CDR1 and CDR2: SEHNR and FQNEAQ (reference sequence). The V and J ends lost 5 bases and 2 bases respectively, with 9 bases between them. The CDR3 here is CASSRGANTGELFF. The CDR3 DNA sequence: TGTGCCAGCAGCCGCGGGGCAAACACCGGGGAGCTGTTTTTT.

The V call is TRBV9, the J call TRBJ1-4; D may be TRBD1 (5 bases). The germline V gene encodes CDR1 SGDLS and CDR2 YYNGEE. The CDR3 totals 13 residues. Between the trimmed V and J ends, which lost 4 bases and 8 bases, there was a span of 12 bases. In DNA, the CDR3 is TGTGCCAGCAGCTCCGGGGGGGGAGAAAAACTGTTTTTT. Its translation: CASSSGGGEKLFF.

The chain joins TRBV4-2 to TRBJ1-3, with a possible D match to TRBD1 (5 bases). Germline V lookup: CDR1 LGHNA, CDR2 YNFKEQ. The CDR3 sequence is 18 residues long. Deletions cut 0 bases from V and 0 bases from J, with 15 bases between. The CDR3 protein is CASSQDRVRVDSGNTIYF. In DNA, the CDR3 is TGTGCCAGCAGCCAAGATCGAGTCAGGGTAGACTCTGGAAACACCATATATTTT.

The V gene is TRBV6-5, the J gene TRBJ1-2; 12 positions match TRBD1. Trimming cost V 8 bases and J 8 bases; bases outside gene matches: 12. The germline CDR1 and CDR2 sequences are MNHEY and SVGAGI. This CDR3 has 15 amino acids. CDR3 residues: CASAASGQGAGGYTF. The CDR3 DNA reads TGTGCCAGCGCGGCTTCGGGACAGGGGGCGGGAGGCTACACCTTC.

J is TRBJ2-4 and V is TRBV25-1, with 7 bases fitting TRBD1. The CDR3 totals 14 residues. Germline lookup yields CDR1 MGHDK and CDR2 SYGVNS. Trimming at V came to 3 bases and at J to 5 bases, leaving 4 bases not matched to a gene. CDR3 residues: CASSEGDRENIQYF. The CDR3 coding sequence is TGTGCCAGCAGTGAGGGGGACAGAGAAAACATTCAGTACTTC. Together with reference TRBV25-1 and TRBJ2-4, the CDR3 gives the full variable domain: EADIYQTPRYLVIGTGKKITLECSQTMGHDKMYWYQQDPGMELHLIHYSYGVNSTEKGDLSSESTVSRIRTEHFPLTLESARPSHTSQYLCASSEGDRENIQYFGAGTRLSVL.

This sequence joins TRBV11-3 and TRBJ2-5; the match to TRBD2 covers 14 bases. The CDR3 has 19 residues. V shed 5 bases, J shed 1 base, and the junction held 12 bases outside the gene matches. Germline CDR1 is SGHNT and CDR2 is YENEEA. The CDR3 sequence: CASSGLAGGLPSIQETQYF. The CDR3 nucleotides read TGTGCCAGCAGCGGACTAGCGGGGGGACTACCCTCGATCCAAGAGACCCAGTACTTC. Drawing the rest from reference TRBV11-3 and TRBJ2-5, the complete variable domain is EAGVVQSPRYKIIEKKQPVAFWCNPISGHNTLYWYLQNLGQGPELLIRYENEEAVDDSQLPKDRFSAERLKGVDSTLKIQPAELGDSAVYLCASSGLAGGLPSIQETQYFGPGTRLLVL.

The chain uses TRBV15 and TRBJ1-6; no clear D. V lost 0 bases and J lost 5, with 8 bases in between. The CDR3 is 15 residues long. Germline values: CDR1 LNHNV, CDR2 YYDKDF (reference sequence). CDR3: CATSRDPRDNSPLHF. The CDR3 region has the DNA TGTGCCACCAGCAGAGATCCCCGAGATAATTCACCCCTCCACTTT. Filled out from reference TRBV15 and TRBJ1-6, the complete variable domain reads DAMVIQNPRYQVTQFGKPVTLSCSQTLNHNVMYWYQQKSSQAPKLLFHYYDKDFNNEADTPDNFQSRRPNTSFCFLDIRSPGLGDTAMYLCATSRDPRDNSPLHFGNGTRLTVT.

The chain carries TRBV2 and TRBJ1-1; the D gene is possibly TRBD1 (6 bases). Germline V gene sequence: CDR1 SNHLY, CDR2 FYNNEI. CDR3 length equals 14 residues. Between the trimmed V and J ends, which lost 5 bases and 5 bases, there was a span of 15 bases. The CDR3 region is CASSYRVSGTEAFF. CDR3 in DNA: TGTGCCAGCAGTTACAGGGTGTCTGGGACTGAAGCTTTCTTT.

The chain joins TRBV5-1 to TRBJ2-5; D possibly corresponds to TRBD1 (5 bases). The CDR3 has 14 residues. Germline CDR1 and CDR2: SGHRS and YFSETQ. With 4 bases removed from V and 0 bases from J, the gap between germline ends came to 10 bases. The DNA of the CDR3 is TGCGCCAGCAGCCCGCTGACAGACCAAGAGACCCAGTACTTC. Translation gives CASSPLTDQETQYF.

The V call is TRBV7-2, the J call TRBJ1-1, with D tentatively TRBD1 (5 bases). Germline V gene sequence: CDR1 SGHTA, CDR2 FQGNSA. The V gene lost 6 bases and the J gene lost 3 bases, with 11 bases spanning the gap. The CDR3 is 13 residues long. The CDR3 coding sequence is TGTGCCAGCAGAACCCAGGGTTACACTGAAGCTTTCTTT. Translated: CASRTQGYTEAFF.

CDR3 sequence reads: CAWSVRGGVTGELFF. CDR3 bases: TGTGCCTGGAGTGTTCGCGGGGGGGTCACCGGGGAGCTGTTTTTT. The gene calls are TRBV30 and TRBJ2-2, with 9 nucleotides matching TRBD2. The CDR3 runs to 15 residues. The V gene end was trimmed by 0 bases and the J gene end by 4 bases; junction bases not matched to a gene: 3. From germline, CDR1 is GTSNPN and CDR2 SVGIG (reference sequence).

The gene calls are TRBV28 and TRBJ2-5; 7 bases align to TRBD1. The CDR3 loop spans 13 amino acids. Germline V gives CDR1 MDHEN, CDR2 SYDVKM. The trim removed 8 bases at V and 4 bases at J, leaving 7 bases unmatched. The CDR3 DNA sequence: TGTGCCAGCCTAAGGGGGCAGTTAGAGACCCAGTACTTC. Protein sequence: CASLRGQLETQYF.

The rearrangement joins TRBV15 to TRBJ2-1; 11 bases fit TRBD2. Germline assignment: CDR1 LNHNV and CDR2 YYDKDF (reference sequence). The junction had 13 bases not matched to a gene; V was cut back by 5 bases and J by 7 bases. CDR3 length equals 17 residues. This chain's CDR3 is CATSARDSGRAANEQFF. The CDR3 nucleotides are TGTGCCACCAGCGCCCGTGATAGCGGGAGGGCCGCTAATGAGCAGTTCTTC.

The genes are TRBV9 and TRBJ2-2; 7 bases are a match to TRBD1. V lost 6 bases, J lost 5 bases, and 10 bases stayed unmatched. Germline CDR1 and CDR2: SGDLS and YYNGEE. The CDR3 has 15 residues. Here the CDR3 DNA reads TGTGCCAGCAACCAGGGGGACCTCCAAACCGGGGAGCTGTTTTTT. Translating it yields CASNQGDLQTGELFF. The variable domain in full, with the rest retrieved from reference TRBV9 and TRBJ2-2, is DSGVTQTPKHLITATGQRVTLRCSPRSGDLSVYWYQQSLDQGLQFLIQYYNGEERAKGNILERFSAQQFPDLHSELNLSSLELGDSALYFCASNQGDLQTGELFFGEGSRLTVL.

The sample holds one count of this clone. V and J are TRBV19 and TRBJ2-7; D ambiguous. The germline gives CDR1 LNHDA, CDR2 SQIVND (reference sequence). Trimming removed 5 bases from V and 3 bases from J, with 17 bases in between. The CDR3 sequence is 15 residues long. The DNA of the CDR3 is TGTGCCAGTAGTGCTTCCATGGCAGCGATCTACGAGCAGTACTTC. Its protein is CASSASMAAIYEQYF.